The sequence of this T cell receptor (beta chain) was determined in a study of human T cells and chemical hapten exposure. Study overall: For sensitization, 2% DPC was applied to a roughly 2 cm by roughly 2 cm patch of upper inner arm skin. Patients were given diphenylcyclopropenone on the scalp weekly across the approximately 22-week study.

This CDR3 is built from 17 residues. Germline V lookup: CDR1 LNHDA, CDR2 SQIVND (reference sequence). The V and J ends lost 5 bases and 4 bases, in that order; junction bases with no gene match: 13. Indicated time point: patch test 2, 6 weeks after DPC sensitization. Sample treatment: therapeutic diphenylcyclopropenone sensitization with weekly scalp DPC. TCRdb re-called the RACE reads through MiXCR, storing one row per CDR3 protein. The data hold under 75,000 distinct CDR3 sequences, with 7.5% to 9.5% observed a single time. This chain uses TRBV19 with TRBJ2-1, with 8 positions matching TRBD1. The input for sequencing was whole blood, taken in connection with sensitization to the hapten diphenylcyclopropenone (DPC). The TCR was taken from a woman aged 50 to 65 with alopecia areata. Some clones in this sample may be carry-over from other donors' samples. This CDR3 reads CASSSFQGARGYNEQFF. The CDR3 bases are TGTGCCAGTAGTTCTTTTCAGGGGGCCCGGGGGTACAATGAGCAGTTCTTC. Variable domain in full (rest from reference TRBV19 and TRBJ2-1): DGGITQSPKYLFRKEGQNVTLSCEQNLNHDAMYWYRQDPGQGLRLIYYSQIVNDFQKGDIAEGYSVSREKKESFPLTVTSAQKNPTAFYLCASSSFQGARGYNEQFFGPGTRLTVL.